Each of the 9 T cell receptor beta chains below was sequenced from the same sample in a study of blood T cell repertoires in COVID-19. TCRdb keeps only in-frame clones here, not all; method: immunoSEQ multiplex PCR. This sample has 40,000 to 45,000 clones, with roughly 70% found just once. The sequencing sample was made of peripheral blood. These TCRs come from an elderly man with acute or convalescent COVID-19.

The J gene is TRBJ2-7, the V gene TRBV7-9, with TRBD2 as a possible D gene (5 bases). The germline V gene has CDR1 SEHNR and CDR2 FQNEAQ (reference sequence). The CDR3 has 16 residues. The germline V and J ends were trimmed by 5 bases and 3 bases, with 20 bases remaining between them. CDR3 DNA sequence: TGTGCCAGCAGCCCCGCAACCGACATTCGGGGCTACGAGCAGTACTTC. As protein: CASSPATDIRGYEQYF.

The V and J genes are TRBV11-2 and TRBJ1-1; 8 bases map to TRBD1. The CDR3 loop spans 16 amino acids. Germline CDR1 reads SGHAT; CDR2 reads FQNNGV. V was pared by 5 bases and J by 3 bases, with 11 bases of the junction left unmatched. The CDR3 DNA reads as TGTGCCAGCAGCAACAGGGGGGGCCTTATGGACACTGAAGCTTTCTTT. Translation: CASSNRGGLMDTEAFF.

In this sample, this clone turned up a few times. The chain combines TRBV10-3 with TRBJ1-2; 10 nucleotides agree with TRBD1. Per the germline V gene, CDR1 is ENHRY and CDR2 is SYGVKD. Unmatched junction bases numbered 14, after V lost 6 bases and J lost 7 bases. The CDR3 length is 16 residues. The CDR3 loop reads CAIRTTGGRSRVGYTF. The DNA of the CDR3 is TGTGCCATCAGAACGACAGGGGGCCGATCGAGGGTTGGCTACACCTTC.

V gene TRBV6-4 combines with J gene TRBJ2-3; D might be TRBD2 (5 bases). From germline, CDR1 is MRHNA and CDR2 SNTAGT. V was shortened by 6 bases and J by 5 bases, with 12 bases between the two germline ends. The CDR3 is 13 amino acids. The CDR3 spells CASSALGGDTQYF. CDR3 DNA sequence: TGTGCCAGCAGCGCTCTTGGAGGAGATACGCAGTATTTT.

This clone was detected only a few times. The V call is TRBV6-5, the J call TRBJ2-5; maybe TRBD1 (6 bases). V was pared by 0 bases and J by 1 base, with 9 bases between. The CDR3 contains 15 residues. Germline V gene sequence: CDR1 MNHEY, CDR2 SVGAGI. CDR3 loop: CASSYSAGVQETQYF. DNA of the CDR3: TGTGCCAGCAGTTACTCGGCAGGGGTCCAAGAGACCCAGTACTTC.

This clone was seen only a few times. The genes are TRBV5-1 and TRBJ2-3, with TRBD2 identical over 9 bases. Trimming at V came to 0 bases and at J to 2 bases, leaving 4 bases not matched to a gene. CDR3 size: 16 residues. Germline CDR1 and CDR2: SGHRS and YFSETQ. The CDR3 DNA is TGCGCCAGCAGCTTGGAGACTAGCGGTAACACAGATACGCAGTATTTT. Its protein product is CASSLETSGNTDTQYF.

The chain carries TRBV7-8 and TRBJ2-2; TRBD2 matches at 9 bases. Germline V gene data show CDR1 as SGHVS and CDR2 as FQNEAQ. This CDR3 comprises 16 residues. The V segment lost 2 bases and the J segment 3 bases; nucleotides outside the gene matches: 4. The CDR3 coding sequence is TGTGCCAGCAGCTTAAGGGCGGGAGGGTACACCGGGGAGCTGTTTTTT. Its translation is CASSLRAGGYTGELFF.

The rearrangement uses TRBV4-2 and TRBJ2-1; 12 bases are a match to TRBD2. After removal of 2 bases from V and 12 bases from J, the junction contained 11 bases not matched to a gene. CDR3 length equals 16 residues. Germline V gives CDR1 LGHNA, CDR2 YNFKEQ. The CDR3 DNA reads TGTGCCAGCAGCCAACGGACTAGCGGGGACTTCGTATGGCAGTTCTTC. Translating it yields CASSQRTSGDFVWQFF.

V is TRBV9 and J is TRBJ1-2; the D gene is possibly TRBD1 (6 bases). The germline gives CDR1 SGDLS, CDR2 YYNGEE. V was clipped by 3 bases and J by 7 bases, with 16 bases between them. The CDR3 extends over 14 amino acids. CDR3 DNA: TGTGCCAGCAGCGCGGGACACATTAAACCTGGCTACACCTTC. Translated: CASSAGHIKPGYTF. Together with reference TRBV9 and TRBJ1-2, the CDR3 gives the full variable domain: DSGVTQTPKHLITATGQRVTLRCSPRSGDLSVYWYQQSLDQGLQFLIQYYNGEERAKGNILERFSAQQFPDLHSELNLSSLELGDSALYFCASSAGHIKPGYTFGSGTRLTVV.